This TCR beta chain appears in the sequencing data of a study of blood T cell repertoires in COVID-19. Clones were sequenced by immunoSEQ multiplex PCR, and TCRdb holds only the in-frame ones, with some missing. The table records approximately 80,000 clones, roughly four fifths of them present only once. The ends were cut back, 5 bases at V and 0 bases at J, with 14 bases in the middle. In germline, CDR1 is SGDLS, CDR2 YYNGEE. The CDR3 contains 15 residues. The rearrangement joins TRBV9 to TRBJ1-2; maybe TRBD1 (5 bases). Sequencing used peripheral blood. The source is a woman aged 70 to 79 with acute or convalescent COVID-19. The CDR3 region has the DNA TGTGCCAGCAGTGCCGGGACTCTGTCTAACTATGGCTACACCTTC. Its translation is CASSAGTLSNYGYTF.